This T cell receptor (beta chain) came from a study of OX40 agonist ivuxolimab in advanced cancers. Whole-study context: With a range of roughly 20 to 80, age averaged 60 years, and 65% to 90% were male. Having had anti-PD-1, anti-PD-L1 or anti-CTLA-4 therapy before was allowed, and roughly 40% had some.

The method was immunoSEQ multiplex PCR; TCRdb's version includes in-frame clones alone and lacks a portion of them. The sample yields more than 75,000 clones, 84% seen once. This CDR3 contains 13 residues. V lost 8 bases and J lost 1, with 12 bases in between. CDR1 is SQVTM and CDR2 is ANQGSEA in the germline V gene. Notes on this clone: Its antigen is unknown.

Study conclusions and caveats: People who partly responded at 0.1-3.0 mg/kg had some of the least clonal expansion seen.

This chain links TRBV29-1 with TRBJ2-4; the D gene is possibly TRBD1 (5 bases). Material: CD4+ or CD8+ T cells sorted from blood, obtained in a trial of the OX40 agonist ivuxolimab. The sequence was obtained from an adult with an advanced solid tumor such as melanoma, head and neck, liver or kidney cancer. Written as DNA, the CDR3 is TGCAGCATAGGGGTGGGGGCCAAAAACATTCAGTACTTC. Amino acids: CSIGVGAKNIQYF.